The 30 T cell receptor beta chains in this list originate from one sample, sequenced in a study of blood T cells in healthy people across ages. Next came a second PCR, run for roughly 6 to 11 cycles, which used a sample-barcoded 5' primer along with a J-beta primer mix. TCRdb reanalysed the 5' RACE reads using MiXCR and keeps one entry per CDR3 protein. The data show about 970,000 distinct CDR3 sequences, 45% to 60% seen once. Sequenced input: blood. Receptors were obtained from a woman aged 55-69 years in good health.

This clonotype showed up just a few times. The genes are TRBV27 and TRBJ2-6; D gene uncertain. Looked up from germline, CDR1 is MNHEY and CDR2 is SMNVEV (reference sequence). V was cut by 2 bases and J by 0 bases, with 8 bases left in between. The CDR3 length is 16 residues. The CDR3 region is CASSLVPGSGANVLTF. The CDR3 coding sequence is TGTGCCAGCAGTTTAGTACCCGGCTCTGGGGCCAACGTCCTGACTTTC. Filled out from reference TRBV27 and TRBJ2-6, the complete variable domain reads EAQVTQNPRYLITVTGKKLTVTCSQNMNHEYMSWYRQDPGLGLRQIYYSMNVEVTDKGDVPEGYKVSRKEKRNFPLILESPSPNQTSLYFCASSLVPGSGANVLTFGAGSRLTVL.

This CDR3 is CASGLAGHQETQYF. For the CDR3, the DNA is TGTGCCAGCGGGCTAGCGGGACACCAAGAGACCCAGTACTTC. The rearrangement uses TRBV27 and TRBJ2-5; 9 bases agree with TRBD2. The CDR3 runs 14 residues. V trimming: 8 bases; J trimming: 0 bases; junction bases outside the gene matches: 4. Germline V CDR1 and CDR2: MNHEY, SMNVEV (reference sequence).

There are a few counts of this clonotype. This chain connects TRBV4-3 to TRBJ2-3, with TRBD2 identical over 7 bases. The germline V gene encodes CDR1 LGHNA and CDR2 YSLEER. The J segment lost 14 bases and the V segment lost 4 bases, leaving 15 bases of the junction unmatched. CDR3 size: 14 residues. This CDR3 reads CASSLNYRGEGRYF. The CDR3 DNA is TGCGCCAGCAGCCTAAATTATCGAGGGGAGGGCCGGTATTTT.

This clonotype was picked up a small number of times. The CDR3 sequence is CASSVGEVTEAFF. The CDR3 DNA is TGTGCCAGCAGCGTTGGGGAGGTCACTGAAGCTTTCTTT. The chain joins TRBV9 to TRBJ1-1; D is unresolved. The CDR3 totals 13 residues. Between the trimmed V and J ends, which lost 2 bases and 4 bases, there was a span of 9 bases. Germline V lookup: CDR1 SGDLS, CDR2 YYNGEE. The entire variable domain, with the rest obtained from reference TRBV9 and TRBJ1-1, is as follows: DSGVTQTPKHLITATGQRVTLRCSPRSGDLSVYWYQQSLDQGLQFLIQYYNGEERAKGNILERFSAQQFPDLHSELNLSSLELGDSALYFCASSVGEVTEAFFGQGTRLTVV.

Notes on this clonotype: Germline and junction disagree at one end, which may indicate a read error. This chain links TRBV12-3 or TRBV12-4 with TRBJ2-3, with D perhaps given as TRBD1 or TRBD2 (5 bases each). This CDR3 is built from 16 residues. CDR3 DNA: TGTGCCAGCAGCTTAGGTTCCGGGACGGGCACAGATACGCAGTATTTT. Residues: CASSLGSGTGTDTQYF.

On this clonotype: A much larger clone differs from this one at a single base, so this may be a read error. V gene TRBV6-5 combines with J gene TRBJ2-5; 11 nucleotides line up with TRBD2. CDR1 is MNHEY and CDR2 is SVGAGI in the germline V gene. V lost 0 bases and J lost 11; bases outside the gene matches: 17. The CDR3 has 18 amino acids. The CDR3, as DNA: TGTGCCAGCAGTTACTCTGGTTTTCGACTAGCGGGGCACAATGAGCAGTACTTC. It translates to CASSYSGFRLAGHNEQYF.

The chain links TRBV10-2 to TRBJ1-2; 7 nucleotides align to TRBD1. Germline trimming cut 10 bases from V and 8 bases from J; bases unmatched to any gene: 13. The CDR3 length is 13 residues. Per germline, CDR1 WSHSY and CDR2 SAAADI. The CDR3 loop is CAISSDRVQGYTF. CDR3 DNA: TGCGCCATCTCCTCAGACAGGGTACAGGGCTACACCTTC.

CDR3 DNA sequence: TGTGCCAGCAGCCCTGGGACGGCGGCCCAAGAGACCCAGTACTTC. It is translated as CASSPGTAAQETQYF. The chain joins TRBV9 to TRBJ2-5, with D perhaps TRBD1 or TRBD2 (5 bases each). Germline CDR1 SGDLS, CDR2 YYNGEE. V was trimmed by 4 bases and J by 1 base, leaving 14 bases between them. This CDR3 contains 15 residues.

This sequence joins TRBV7-9 and TRBJ2-1; 7 bases are a match to TRBD1. V was pared by 0 bases and J by 4 bases, with 6 bases of the junction left unmatched. Germline V lookup: CDR1 SEHNR, CDR2 FQNEAQ (reference sequence). The CDR3 covers 16 residues. The CDR3 region is CASSLAGQSNYNEQFF. The CDR3 nucleotides read TGTGCCAGCAGCTTAGCGGGACAGAGCAATTACAATGAGCAGTTCTTC.

The rearrangement links TRBV20-1 to TRBJ2-7, with unresolved D. The CDR3 spans 13 residues. Deletions cut 8 bases from V and 7 bases from J, with 21 bases between. Per the germline V gene, CDR1 is DFQATT and CDR2 is SNEGSKA (reference sequence). CDR3 region: CSSLAWGGNEQYF. CDR3 DNA: TGCAGTAGCCTCGCATGGGGTGGGAATGAGCAGTACTTC.

This chain uses TRBV20-1 with TRBJ2-7; TRBD1 aligns across 9 bases. Germline V gene lookup returns CDR1 DFQATT and CDR2 SNEGSKA (reference sequence). After removal of 5 bases from V and 5 bases from J, the junction contained 16 bases not matched to a gene. This CDR3 has 16 amino acids. The CDR3 DNA reads as TGCAGTGCTGGGCCCTCCCCGGGACAGGGTATCCACGAGCAGTACTTC. Translated: CSAGPSPGQGIHEQYF.

The gene calls are TRBV28 and TRBJ2-7; D not resolved. In germline, CDR1 is MDHEN, CDR2 SYDVKM. The CDR3 sequence is 16 residues long. The germline V and J ends were trimmed by 2 bases and 6 bases, with 20 bases remaining between them. The chain's CDR3 is CASSLNVVGPDVEQYF. The CDR3 region has the DNA TGTGCCAGCAGTTTAAATGTTGTTGGTCCTGACGTCGAGCAGTACTTC.

This chain connects TRBV7-9 to TRBJ1-2; D is ambiguous. Trimming pared 5 bases from V and 4 bases from J, leaving 17 bases between. Germline V gene sequence: CDR1 SEHNR, CDR2 FQNEAQ (reference sequence). There are 15 residues in the CDR3. For the CDR3, the DNA is TGTGCCAGCAGCCCAACACTAACAGAAACCTATGGCTACACCTTC. Translation gives CASSPTLTETYGYTF.

This chain uses TRBV20-1 with TRBJ1-2; D unclear. V lost 4 bases to trimming and J lost 2 bases, with 11 bases between them. The CDR3 runs 13 residues. Germline assignment: CDR1 DFQATT and CDR2 SNEGSKA (reference sequence). The CDR3: CSANLPSNYGYTF. In nucleotides, the CDR3 is TGCAGTGCTAATCTCCCCTCCAACTATGGCTACACCTTC.

This rearrangement joins TRBV7-9 to TRBJ2-3; weak D call: TRBD2 (6 bases). The germline V gene encodes CDR1 SEHNR and CDR2 FQNEAQ (reference sequence). CDR3 length equals 14 residues. The germline V and J ends were trimmed by 8 bases and 4 bases, with 16 bases remaining between them. The chain's CDR3 is CASSPWRAADTQYF. The CDR3 DNA reads as TGTGCCAGCTCGCCTTGGAGGGCCGCAGATACGCAGTATTTT. The complete variable domain, with remaining parts taken from reference TRBV7-9 and TRBJ2-3, reads DTGVSQNPRHKITKRGQNVTFRCDPISEHNRLYWYRQTLGQGPEFLTYFQNEAQLEKSRLLSDRFSAERPKGSFSTLEIQRTEQGDSAMYLCASSPWRAADTQYFGPGTRLTVL.

This clonotype has just a few counts. This chain connects TRBV12-3 or TRBV12-4 to TRBJ2-1; TRBD2 agrees at 11 bases. This CDR3 spans 16 amino acids. Unmatched junction bases numbered 11, after V lost 6 bases and J lost 7 bases. This CDR3 reads CASSDLELAGANEQFF. The CDR3 DNA sequence: TGTGCCAGCAGCGACTTAGAACTAGCGGGAGCAAATGAGCAGTTCTTC.

The gene calls are TRBV4-2 and TRBJ2-3; 7 nucleotides align to TRBD1. Germline trimming cut 2 bases from V and 2 bases from J; bases unmatched to any gene: 4. The CDR3 spans 15 residues. Germline V lookup: CDR1 LGHNA, CDR2 YNFKEQ. The CDR3 DNA follows: TGTGCCAGCAGCCAATACGGACAGGCCACAGATACGCAGTATTTT. Translation: CASSQYGQATDTQYF.

This clonotype was recorded only once. The V gene is TRBV2, the J gene TRBJ2-5; D unclear. Germline V gene data show CDR1 as SNHLY and CDR2 as FYNNEI. The ends were cut back, 6 bases at V and 5 bases at J, with 16 bases in the middle. This CDR3 spans 14 amino acids. The CDR3 nucleotides are TGTGCCAGCAGCCCCCGGCCAGATGGGGAGACCCAGTACTTC. Translation: CASSPRPDGETQYF. Full variable domain (missing parts from reference TRBV2 and TRBJ2-5): EPEVTQTPSHQVTQMGQEVILRCVPISNHLYFYWYRQILGQKVEFLVSFYNNEISEKSEIFDDQFSVERPDGSNFTLKIRSTKLEDSAMYFCASSPRPDGETQYFGPGTRLLVL.

This chain connects TRBV29-1 to TRBJ2-4, with D perhaps TRBD2 (5 bases). The DNA matches TRBJ2-7 better at its end, which makes the J call doubtful. Germline-derived CDR1 and CDR2 are SQVTM and ANQGSEA. The CDR3 runs to 13 residues. In DNA form, the CDR3 reads TGCAGCGCTGTGGTGAGCGGCGGCTACGAGCAGTACTTC. It specifies CSAVVSGGYEQYF.

This clonotype has more than one count but fewer than ten. CDR3 protein: CASSPGQGWANEQYF. The DNA for the CDR3 is TGTGCCAGCAGTCCAGGCCAGGGTTGGGCTAACGAGCAGTACTTC. The chain combines TRBV6-6 with TRBJ2-7; maybe TRBD1 (5 bases). Germline assignment: CDR1 MNHNY and CDR2 SVGAGI (reference sequence). Trimming removed 5 bases from V and 5 bases from J, with 19 bases in between. The CDR3 loop spans 15 amino acids.

This clonotype was seen a handful of times. The V call is TRBV6-6, the J call TRBJ1-2; TRBD1 matches at 9 bases. This CDR3 region has 14 residues. Trimming cost V 2 bases and J 7 bases; bases outside gene matches: 5. Germline V gives CDR1 MNHNY, CDR2 SVGAGI (reference sequence). The CDR3 loop reads CASSYGDRGGGYTF. The CDR3, as DNA: TGTGCCAGCAGTTACGGCGACAGGGGGGGTGGCTACACCTTC.

About this clonotype: An end of the junction differs from the germline gene, which may be a read error. This chain connects TRBV4-1 to TRBJ2-1; maybe TRBD2 (5 bases). CDR1 and CDR2 (germline): MGHRA, YSYEKL. The CDR3 spans 14 residues. The CDR3 coding sequence is TGCGCCAGCGGCCAAGATCGAGGGTCCGATGAGCAGTTCTTC. This codes for CASGQDRGSDEQFF.

This sequence joins TRBV29-1 and TRBJ2-2; 9 nucleotides match TRBD2. Germline values: CDR1 SQVTM, CDR2 ANQGSEA. The CDR3 sequence is 14 residues long. Germline trimming cut 4 bases from V and 5 bases from J; bases unmatched to any gene: 5. CDR3 sequence: CSVAVAGDTGELFF. Written as DNA, the CDR3 is TGCAGCGTTGCGGTAGCGGGAGATACCGGGGAGCTGTTTTTT.

The rearrangement uses TRBV4-1 and TRBJ1-4; D is uncertain. The length of the CDR3 is 15 residues. The V gene's germline CDR1 is MGHRA and CDR2 YSYEKL. Trimming took off 2 bases at V and 7 bases at J, with 14 bases between the two ends. As DNA, the CDR3 is TGCGCCAGCAGCCAATTTACTGGGGTCCCTGAAAAACTGTTTTTT. Translation gives CASSQFTGVPEKLFF.

This clonotype appeared once. The rearrangement uses TRBV6-6 and TRBJ2-7; 8 bases agree with TRBD1. Germline V gene data show CDR1 as MNHNY and CDR2 as SVGAGI (reference sequence). This CDR3 comprises 16 residues. Losses at the gene ends were 2 bases for V and 3 bases for J; bases not matched to a gene: 9. This CDR3 reads CASSYPPDRGGYEQYF. CDR3 coding DNA: TGTGCCAGCAGTTACCCACCAGACAGGGGAGGCTACGAGCAGTACTTC.

This clonotype was seen only a few times. The chain recombines TRBV4-1 with TRBJ2-7; 15 positions agree with TRBD2. Germline trimming cut 4 bases from V and 1 base from J; bases unmatched to any gene: 5. The CDR3 totals 17 residues. The V gene's germline CDR1 is MGHRA and CDR2 YSYEKL. CDR3 coding DNA: TGCGCCAGCAGCCCCCTGGGACTAGCGGGAGGTTCCTACGAGCAGTACTTC. Translated, it gives CASSPLGLAGGSYEQYF.

This clonotype is a singleton in its sample. The chain uses TRBV28 and TRBJ2-1; 7 bases fit TRBD2. Germline V gene sequence: CDR1 MDHEN, CDR2 SYDVKM. V dropped 5 bases and J dropped 6; count of bases not matched to a gene: 13. CDR3 size: 16 residues. The CDR3 sequence: CASSAPVGGRSNEQFF. CDR3 in DNA: TGTGCCAGCAGTGCCCCGGTGGGCGGGAGATCCAATGAGCAGTTCTTC.

Here the CDR3 DNA reads TGCAGTGCTAGAGACCCCACATTGGGGAATGAGCAGTTCTTC. Translated, it gives CSARDPTLGNEQFF. The rearrangement uses TRBV20-1 and TRBJ2-1; D gene uncertain. The germline V gene has CDR1 DFQATT and CDR2 SNEGSKA (reference sequence). Trimming took 0 bases from V and 7 from J, leaving 13 bases between them. The CDR3 totals 14 residues.

The V gene is TRBV20-1, the J gene TRBJ2-3; D gene ambiguous. The V end was cut by 0 bases, the J end by 0 bases, with 19 bases between. This CDR3 region has 18 residues. Germline CDR1 is DFQATT and CDR2 is SNEGSKA (reference sequence). In DNA, the CDR3 is TGCAGTGCTAGAGATTTGGTCTCTTGGCAGTACAGCACAGATACGCAGTATTTT. Translated: CSARDLVSWQYSTDTQYF.

This clonotype was seen more than once but under ten times. The chain recombines TRBV9 with TRBJ2-5; 8 positions agree with TRBD2. In germline, CDR1 is SGDLS, CDR2 YYNGEE. Trimming removed 2 bases from V and 4 bases from J; junction bases left unmatched: 7. CDR3 size: 15 residues. CDR3 DNA sequence: TGTGCCAGCAGCGTGTCGGGAGGGCCTGGAGAGACCCAGTACTTC. Its translation: CASSVSGGPGETQYF.